The present T cell receptor beta chain was sequenced within a study of T-cell memory formation after mild COVID-19. This clonotype was recorded many times. Its antigen is unidentified. Whole-study findings and limits: Detection of some responders pre-infection suggested pre-existing cross-reactive memory T cells participated. What remained unconfirmed was the SARS-CoV-2 specificity of second-wave clones peaking on day 37.

Germline CDR1 and CDR2: MNHEY and SVGAGI. The trim removed 7 bases at V and 2 bases at J, leaving 7 bases unmatched. This CDR3 has 14 residues. Employing constant-segment primers, 5'RACE generated TCR alpha and TCR beta cDNA libraries bearing sample barcodes and UMIs. MiXCR was run by TCRdb on the 5' RACE reads, yielding one entry per CDR3 protein. The data show about 400,000 distinct CDR3 sequences, around 14% seen once. This rearrangement joins TRBV6-5 to TRBJ2-7; 8 bases are a match to TRBD1. Specimen: PBMCs or a T cell subset sorted from them (not recorded which). This receptor was identified in a man aged 18 to 35 who had mild COVID-19 (a few samples of this study predate the infection). Cell type and time point are not known. The CDR3: CASKRMDRAYEQYF. The CDR3 DNA sequence: TGTGCCAGCAAACGAATGGACAGGGCCTACGAGCAGTACTTC.